The 22 T cell receptor beta chains presented below share a single source sample, sequenced in a study of blood T cell repertoires in COVID-19. Sequencing was performed with immunoSEQ multiplex PCR; in TCRdb, only in-frame clones are kept and a portion is missing. The repertoire holds 310,000 or so clones, with more than 75% as singletons. Sequenced material: peripheral blood. The source is a man aged 50-60 years with active or convalescent COVID-19.

The CDR3 is CASRMGRDRGTLFF. CDR3 coding DNA: TGTGCCAGCAGGATGGGGAGGGACAGGGGCACACTGTTTTTT. The chain uses TRBV2 and TRBJ1-4, with 10 positions matching TRBD1. This CDR3 spans 14 amino acids. Germline CDR1 reads SNHLY; CDR2 reads FYNNEI. The trim removed 6 bases at V and 13 bases at J, leaving 11 bases unmatched.

This chain joins TRBV2 and TRBJ2-3, with 7 nucleotides matching TRBD1. The CDR3 loop spans 14 amino acids. V lost 5 bases, J lost 1 base, and 3 bases stayed unmatched. Germline V gene data show CDR1 as SNHLY and CDR2 as FYNNEI. CDR3 in DNA: TGTGCCAGCAGTAGACAGGGTGGCACAGATACGCAGTATTTT. Translating it yields CASSRQGGTDTQYF.

The CDR3, as DNA: TGTGCCAGCAGCTTACAGGGATGGGAGACCCAGTACTTC. It translates to CASSLQGWETQYF. The rearrangement joins TRBV11-2 to TRBJ2-5, with a weak D call TRBD1 (5 bases). CDR1 is SGHAT, CDR2 FQNNGV, per germline. Trimming removed 2 bases from V and 5 bases from J, with 9 bases in between. The length of the CDR3 is 13 residues.

This rearrangement joins TRBV28 to TRBJ2-7; tentative D call: TRBD1 (5 bases). The CDR3 consists of 16 residues. In germline, CDR1 is MDHEN, CDR2 SYDVKM. V lost 4 bases and J 4 bases, leaving 20 bases between the germline ends. CDR3 protein: CASSSVGQGNLYEQYF. Written as DNA, the CDR3 is TGTGCCAGCAGTTCCGTCGGACAAGGCAACCTTTACGAGCAGTACTTC. Full variable domain (remainder filled in from reference TRBV28 and TRBJ2-7): DVKVTQSSRYLVKRTGEKVFLECVQDMDHENMFWYRQDPGLGLRLIYFSYDVKMKEKGDIPEGYSVSREKKERFSLILESASTNQTSMYLCASSSVGQGNLYEQYFGPGTRLTVT.

The rearrangement joins TRBV29-1 to TRBJ2-1; TRBD2 matches 10 bases. The junction had 7 bases not matched to a gene; V was cut back by 7 bases and J by 7 bases. Germline lookup yields CDR1 SQVTM and CDR2 ANQGSEA. This CDR3 contains 13 residues. CDR3 residues: CSAQAGGLNEQFF. The CDR3 coding sequence is TGCAGCGCCCAAGCGGGGGGGCTGAATGAGCAGTTCTTC.

The chain combines TRBV19 with TRBJ1-3; TRBD1 matches 7 bases. The germline CDR1 and CDR2 sequences are LNHDA and SQIVND (reference sequence). The CDR3 is 14 amino acids. V was pared by 8 bases and J by 2 bases, with 6 bases of the junction left unmatched. The CDR3 region has the DNA TGTGCCAGTTCGGACAGGCGACCTGGAAACACCATATATTTT. The encoded protein is CASSDRRPGNTIYF. The variable domain in full, completed from reference TRBV19 and TRBJ1-3, reads DGGITQSPKYLFRKEGQNVTLSCEQNLNHDAMYWYRQDPGQGLRLIYYSQIVNDFQKGDIAEGYSVSREKKESFPLTVTSAQKNPTAFYLCASSDRRPGNTIYFGEGSWLTVV.

The rearrangement links TRBV19 to TRBJ1-5; TRBD1 matches at 9 bases. The ends lost 6 bases at V and 10 bases at J; junction bases unmatched: 10. This CDR3 spans 14 amino acids. Per the germline V gene, CDR1 is LNHDA and CDR2 is SQIVND (reference sequence). CDR3 in amino acids: CASSRQGGVSPQHF. As DNA, the CDR3 is TGTGCCAGTAGCCGACAGGGGGGTGTTAGTCCCCAGCATTTT. Drawing the rest from reference TRBV19 and TRBJ1-5, the complete variable domain is DGGITQSPKYLFRKEGQNVTLSCEQNLNHDAMYWYRQDPGQGLRLIYYSQIVNDFQKGDIAEGYSVSREKKESFPLTVTSAQKNPTAFYLCASSRQGGVSPQHFGDGTRLSIL.

This clone was recorded once. The V gene is TRBV29-1, the J gene TRBJ2-5; possibly TRBD1 for D (5 bases). The CDR3 loop spans 13 amino acids. Between the trimmed V and J ends, which lost 8 bases and 5 bases, there was a span of 18 bases. The V gene's germline CDR1 is SQVTM and CDR2 ANQGSEA. The DNA for the CDR3 is TGCAGCACCCAGAAAGGGGCCGGGGAGACCCAGTACTTC. It yields the protein CSTQKGAGETQYF. Using reference TRBV29-1 and TRBJ2-5 for the parts outside the CDR3, the full variable domain is SAVISQKPSRDICQRGTSLTIQCQVDSQVTMMFWYRQQPGQSLTLIATANQGSEATYESGFVIDKFPISRPNLTFSTLTVSNMSPEDSSIYLCSTQKGAGETQYFGPGTRLLVL.

CDR3 coding DNA: TGTGCCAGCAGCTTACAGGGGTGGGTCGGGGAGCTGTTTTTT. Protein: CASSLQGWVGELFF. This chain connects TRBV7-3 to TRBJ2-2; D perhaps matches TRBD1 (6 bases). The germline V and J ends were trimmed by 2 bases and 7 bases, with 11 bases remaining between them. CDR1 SGHTA and CDR2 FQGTGA come from the germline V gene. The CDR3 is made up of 14 amino acids.

The genes are TRBV19 and TRBJ2-1; 12 bases line up with TRBD2. Germline CDR1 and CDR2: LNHDA and SQIVND (reference sequence). The CDR3 is 16 residues long. Trimming cost V 5 bases and J 3 bases; bases outside gene matches: 5. The CDR3 DNA follows: TGTGCCAGTAGTCGGACTAGCGGGGAGATCTACAATGAGCAGTTCTTC. Residues: CASSRTSGEIYNEQFF.

V and J are TRBV11-1 and TRBJ1-2; 8 nucleotides line up with TRBD1. Per the germline V gene, CDR1 is SGHAT and CDR2 is FQDESV (reference sequence). Germline trimming cut 7 bases from V and 2 bases from J; bases unmatched to any gene: 9. The CDR3 runs 15 residues. CDR3 loop: CASTPDRAANYGYTF. CDR3 nucleotide sequence: TGTGCCAGCACCCCGGACAGGGCCGCAAACTATGGCTACACCTTC. The full variable domain, in which reference TRBV11-1 and TRBJ1-2 provide the parts outside the CDR3, is EAEVAQSPRYKITEKSQAVAFWCDPISGHATLYWYRQILGQGPELLVQFQDESVVDDSQLPKDRFSAERLKGVDSTLKIQPAELGDSAMYLCASTPDRAANYGYTFGSGTRLTVV.

This clone has only one observation. The V gene is TRBV7-8, the J gene TRBJ1-5; tentative D call: TRBD1 (6 bases). Trimming pared 1 base from V and 6 bases from J, leaving 16 bases between. This CDR3 has 16 residues. Germline CDR1 and CDR2: SGHVS and FQNEAQ. Here the CDR3 reads CASSLGGAGAVQPQHF. In nucleotides, the CDR3 is TGTGCCAGCAGCTTAGGAGGGGCAGGGGCGGTTCAGCCCCAGCATTTT.

The chain carries TRBV11-2 and TRBJ2-2; D may be TRBD2 (6 bases). The V gene's germline CDR1 is SGHAT and CDR2 FQNNGV. This CDR3 has 17 residues. Trimming stripped 0 bases from V and 4 bases from J, with 15 bases between. The CDR3 spells CASSLDLWRGSTGELFF. The DNA of the CDR3 is TGTGCCAGCAGCTTAGATCTATGGAGGGGAAGCACCGGGGAGCTGTTTTTT. The full variable domain, completed using reference TRBV11-2 and TRBJ2-2, is EAGVAQSPRYKIIEKRQSVAFWCNPISGHATLYWYQQILGQGPKLLIQFQNNGVVDDSQLPKDRFSAERLKGVDSTLKIQPAKLEDSAVYLCASSLDLWRGSTGELFFGEGSRLTVL.

The chain employs TRBV24-1 and TRBJ2-5, with D perhaps TRBD1 (6 bases). V was cut by 1 base and J by 3 bases, with 11 bases left in between. The CDR3 sequence is 15 residues long. Germline V CDR1 and CDR2: KGHDR, SFDVKD. The CDR3 coding sequence is TGTGCCACCAGTGATTTCATTCAGGGGAAAGAGACCCAGTACTTC. This gives the protein CATSDFIQGKETQYF.

The chain joins TRBV2 to TRBJ2-2, with 7 bases fitting TRBD1. V was clipped by 3 bases and J by 1 base; unmatched bases: 5. The germline V gene encodes CDR1 SNHLY and CDR2 FYNNEI. The CDR3 is 16 residues long. This chain's CDR3 is CASSDQGTVNTGELFF. CDR3 sequence (DNA): TGTGCCAGCAGTGACCAGGGGACAGTGAACACCGGGGAGCTGTTTTTT.

The gene calls are TRBV7-2 and TRBJ1-4, with D tentatively TRBD1 (5 bases). Trimming took 0 bases from V and 4 from J, leaving 12 bases between them. The CDR3 extends over 16 amino acids. The germline gives CDR1 SGHTA, CDR2 FQGNSA. The CDR3 sequence is CASSLASAGHNEKLFF. The CDR3 nucleotides are TGTGCCAGCAGCTTAGCGTCGGCAGGGCATAATGAAAAACTGTTTTTT.

The V and J genes are TRBV7-8 and TRBJ1-3; D gene uncertain. CDR3 length: 17 residues. Trimming took off 4 bases at V and 0 bases at J, with 16 bases between the two ends. Germline V gives CDR1 SGHVS, CDR2 FQNEAQ. The CDR3 here is CASSSDRGTNSGNTIYF. CDR3 bases: TGTGCCAGCAGCTCTGACCGCGGTACTAACTCTGGAAACACCATATATTTT.

This clone was recorded once. The gene calls are TRBV9 and TRBJ1-4; TRBD1 is a possible D gene (5 bases). The length of the CDR3 is 12 residues. V was cut by 4 bases and J by 13 bases, with 14 bases left in between. Germline V gives CDR1 SGDLS, CDR2 YYNGEE. The CDR3 loop is CASSPPRGGLFF. The CDR3 DNA sequence: TGTGCCAGCAGCCCCCCACGGGGGGGACTGTTTTTT.

The gene calls are TRBV28 and TRBJ1-1, with a tentative D call TRBD1 (6 bases). V gave up 7 bases and J gave up 4 bases, with 25 bases separating them. The length of the CDR3 is 17 residues. Germline V gene sequence: CDR1 MDHEN, CDR2 SYDVKM. The CDR3: CASTKPPLHRASTEAFF. CDR3 bases: TGTGCCAGCACCAAACCCCCACTGCACAGGGCTAGCACTGAAGCTTTCTTT. Supplemented by reference TRBV28 and TRBJ1-1, the full variable domain reads DVKVTQSSRYLVKRTGEKVFLECVQDMDHENMFWYRQDPGLGLRLIYFSYDVKMKEKGDIPEGYSVSREKKERFSLILESASTNQTSMYLCASTKPPLHRASTEAFFGQGTRLTVV.

This sequence joins TRBV3-1 (or the pseudogene TRBV3-2) and TRBJ2-3; D may be TRBD2 (5 bases). The V end was cut by 4 bases, the J end by 2 bases, with 7 bases between. The CDR3 is 13 residues long. The germline CDR1 and CDR2 sequences are LGHDT and YNNKEL (reference sequence). In nucleotides, the CDR3 is TGTGCCAGCAGCCCCGGGGACACAGATACGCAGTATTTT. This gives the protein CASSPGDTDTQYF.

The chain is built from TRBV4-3 and TRBJ2-5; the D gene is possibly TRBD1 (5 bases). This CDR3 comprises 15 residues. Trimming left V 0 bases short and J 7 bases short, with 15 bases between. Per the germline V gene, CDR1 is LGHNA and CDR2 is YSLEER. The CDR3 region has the DNA TGCGCCAGCAGCCAAGATAGTGCAGGGTCGGGGACCCAGTACTTC. It encodes CASSQDSAGSGTQYF.

The rearrangement joins TRBV6-5 to TRBJ1-2; no clear D. V shed 2 bases and J shed 8 bases, with 12 bases lying between them. This CDR3 is 13 amino acids long. The germline CDR1 and CDR2 sequences are MNHEY and SVGAGI. The CDR3 reads CASSYNPEQGYTF. The CDR3 nucleotides are TGTGCCAGCAGTTACAATCCAGAACAAGGCTACACCTTC.